A selection of T cell receptor beta chains follows, all from one sample in a study of glioma-infiltrating T cells after dendritic cell vaccination. TCRdb keeps only in-frame clones here, not all; method: immunoSEQ multiplex PCR. The sample consists of around 72,000 clones, around 81% of them appearing once. The specimen comprised blood, sampled before dendritic cell vaccination. These receptors originate from a human donor with glioblastoma. Both conserved end residues are part of each CDR3.

J: TRBJ2-1; V: TRBV4-1; CDR3: CASSQELNMAAYNEQFF
J: TRBJ1-4; V: TRBV29-1; CDR3: CSVGQSTNEKLFF
J: TRBJ1-2; V: TRBV7-2; CDR3: CASSLNSGGDYGYTF
J: TRBJ2-3; V: TRBV18; CDR3: CASSARSYTDTQYF
J: TRBJ1-2; V: TRBV4-1; CDR3: CASSQGQGDYGYAF
J: TRBJ1-6; V: TRBV11-1; CDR3: CASSSDRSNSPLHF
J: TRBJ2-3; V: TRBV5-1; CDR3: CASSFGGTTDTQYF
J: TRBJ1-2; V: TRBV7-8; CDR3: CASSQSRGGADGYTF
J: TRBJ1-2; V: TRBV6-1; CDR3: CASSEARTGDYGYTF
J: TRBJ2-7; V: TRBV7-9; CDR3: CASSPTRQGIDEQYF
J: TRBJ1-5; V: TRBV19; CDR3: CASSPQALRSNQPQHF
J: TRBJ1-1; V: TRBV5-8; CDR3: CASSFSREAFF
J: TRBJ1-4; V: TRBV7-8; CDR3: CASSRTGGYGEKLFF
J: TRBJ1-3; V: TRBV10-3; CDR3: CAISDPGQRGNTIYF
J: TRBJ1-4; V: TRBV12-5; CDR3: CASGLGPTGGRREKLFF
J: TRBJ2-7; V: TRBV4-3; CDR3: CASSQDRAGSDEQYF
J: TRBJ1-2; V: TRBV25-1; CDR3: CASSDPGTNYGYTF
J: TRBJ1-2; V: TRBV27; CDR3: CASSSTPDSQHGYTF
J: TRBJ2-5; V: TRBV4-1; CDR3: CASSQEGRGEGDQETQYF
J: TRBJ1-1; V: TRBV2; CDR3: CASSVNRGDTEAFF
J: TRBJ2-1; V: TRBV7-3; CDR3: CASSSQPPPINEQFF
J: TRBJ2-1; V: TRBV4-1; CDR3: CASSQPRDSPYNEQFF
J: TRBJ2-2; V: TRBV30; CDR3: CAWSNQLAGGAGGELFF
J: TRBJ2-4; V: TRBV9; CDR3: CASSALPENIQYF
J: TRBJ1-3; V: TRBV7-9; CDR3: CASSLGPSPGNTIYF
J: TRBJ2-3; V: TRBV19; CDR3: CASSPSPGGSDTQYF
J: TRBJ2-7; V: TRBV6-1; CDR3: CASRDRDRATYEQYF
J: TRBJ1-1; V: TRBV7-9; CDR3: CASSLGQANTEAFF
J: TRBJ1-1; V: TRBV7-2; CDR3: CASSYSGMNTEAFF
J: TRBJ1-4; V: TRBV25-1; CDR3: CASRGGPATNEKLFF
J: TRBJ1-2; V: TRBV7-9; CDR3: CASSFTGTGGHGYTF
J: TRBJ1-4; V: TRBV2; CDR3: CASSRQGNEKLFF
J: TRBJ1-1; V: TRBV5-1; CDR3: CASSLEGLSNTEAFF
J: TRBJ1-2; V: TRBV5-6; CDR3: CASSLPGQSNYGYTF
J: TRBJ2-7; V: TRBV19; CDR3: CASSLMAGESYEQYF
J: TRBJ1-2; V: TRBV19; CDR3: CASSIQGAKGYTF
J: TRBJ1-6; V: TRBV6-6; CDR3: CASSSGGDNSPLHF
J: TRBJ2-2; V: TRBV7-9; CDR3: CASSLERAGFTGELFF
J: TRBJ2-1; V: TRBV4-3; CDR3: CASSQVSAGAVYNEQFF
J: TRBJ1-1; V: TRBV25-1; CDR3: CASSEHGTGGPNTEAFF
J: TRBJ2-2; V: TRBV10-3; CDR3: CAISDRAGVPSGTGELFF
J: TRBJ1-1; V: TRBV7-8; CDR3: CASSLASTGFVTEAFF
J: TRBJ2-7; V: TRBV30; CDR3: CAWSADRGGEQYF
J: TRBJ1-2; V: TRBV29-1; CDR3: CSVRFLDGYTF
J: TRBJ1-2; V: TRBV2; CDR3: CASSEGSDYGYTF